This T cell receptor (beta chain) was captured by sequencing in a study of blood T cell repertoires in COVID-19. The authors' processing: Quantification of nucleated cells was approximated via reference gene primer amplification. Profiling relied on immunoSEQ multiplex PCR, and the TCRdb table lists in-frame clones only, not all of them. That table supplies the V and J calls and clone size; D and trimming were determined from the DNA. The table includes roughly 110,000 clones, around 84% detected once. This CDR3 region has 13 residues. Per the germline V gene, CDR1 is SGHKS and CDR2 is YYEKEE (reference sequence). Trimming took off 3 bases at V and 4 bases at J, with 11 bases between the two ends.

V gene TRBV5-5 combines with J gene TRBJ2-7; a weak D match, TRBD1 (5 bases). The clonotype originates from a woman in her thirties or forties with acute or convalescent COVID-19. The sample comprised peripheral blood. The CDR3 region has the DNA TGTGCCAGCAGCTATGACAGATCGTACGAGCAGTACTTC. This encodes CASSYDRSYEQYF.